This TCR beta chain was documented in a study of cytomegalovirus exposure and HLA in healthy donors. Overall study context: Inside one of the first data releases sat some 93 million unique TCRs taken from HLA-typed donors. Study-level results: A few V segments could not be told apart, such as TRBV6-2 and TRBV6-3, and were left out.

As for this clone: Its target is not known.

This CDR3 is 17 amino acids long. The PCR ran on 60 Vbeta and 13 Jbeta primers. This table comes from immunoSEQ multiplex PCR, and its TCRdb copy is limited to in-frame clones, with some not included. Of roughly 120,000 clones listed, around two thirds were seen once; the top ten hold less than 9.5%. This chain uses TRBV21-1 with TRBJ1-5; the D call in the table, TRBD1, was not verified against the DNA. TRBV21-1 is marked as a pseudogene. This receptor was obtained from a woman aged 40 to 49 in good health and CMV-seropositive. Input material: PBMCs. CDR3 coding DNA: TGTGCCAGCAGCAAAGTAACGGGGCCCAGGGGCTATCAGCCCCAGCATTTT. Translating it yields CASSKVTGPRGYQPQHF.